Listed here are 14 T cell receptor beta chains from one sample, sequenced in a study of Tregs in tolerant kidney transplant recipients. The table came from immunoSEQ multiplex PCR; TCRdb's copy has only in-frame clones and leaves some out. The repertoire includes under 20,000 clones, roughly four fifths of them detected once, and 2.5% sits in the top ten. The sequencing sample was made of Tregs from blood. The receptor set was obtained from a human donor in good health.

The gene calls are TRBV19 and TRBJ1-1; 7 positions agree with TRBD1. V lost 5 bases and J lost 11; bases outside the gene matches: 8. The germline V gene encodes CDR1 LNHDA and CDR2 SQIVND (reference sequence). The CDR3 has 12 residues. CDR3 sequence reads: CASSLNTGVAFF. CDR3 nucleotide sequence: TGTGCCAGTAGTTTAAATACAGGGGTGGCTTTCTTT.

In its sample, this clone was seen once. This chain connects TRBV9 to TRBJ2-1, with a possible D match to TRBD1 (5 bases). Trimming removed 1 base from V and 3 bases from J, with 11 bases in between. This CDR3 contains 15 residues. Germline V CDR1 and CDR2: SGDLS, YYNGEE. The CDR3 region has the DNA TGTGCCAGCAGCGTACAGGGTGCCTACTACAATGAGCAGTTCTTC. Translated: CASSVQGAYYNEQFF.

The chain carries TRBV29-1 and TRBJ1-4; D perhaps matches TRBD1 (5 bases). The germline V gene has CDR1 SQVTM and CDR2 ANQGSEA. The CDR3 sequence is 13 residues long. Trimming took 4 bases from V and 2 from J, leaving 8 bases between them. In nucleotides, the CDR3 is TGCAGCGTTGGGGGGGGGACTAATGAAAAACTGTTTTTT. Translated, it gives CSVGGGTNEKLFF.

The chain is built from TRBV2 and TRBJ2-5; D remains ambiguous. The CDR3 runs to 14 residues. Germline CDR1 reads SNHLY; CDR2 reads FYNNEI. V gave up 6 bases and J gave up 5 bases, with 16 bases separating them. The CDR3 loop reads CASRETITHETQYF. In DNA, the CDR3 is TGTGCCAGCAGGGAGACCATAACCCATGAGACCCAGTACTTC.

For the CDR3, the DNA is TGTGCCATCAGTGAGGGAACCTACAATGAGCAGTTCTTC. This encodes CAISEGTYNEQFF. The V gene is TRBV10-3, the J gene TRBJ2-1, with D hard to call. V was clipped by 2 bases and J by 2 bases, with 4 bases between them. Germline-derived CDR1 and CDR2 are ENHRY and SYGVKD. The CDR3 loop spans 13 amino acids.

The CDR3 sequence: CASSPRLAGDDEQFF. DNA of the CDR3: TGTGCCAGCAGCCCAAGACTAGCGGGAGATGATGAGCAGTTCTTC. The V gene is TRBV11-3, the J gene TRBJ2-1, with 12 positions matching TRBD2. The CDR3 has 15 residues. Trimming took 5 bases from V and 8 from J; bases not matched to a gene: 7. Looked up from germline, CDR1 is SGHNT and CDR2 is YENEEA.

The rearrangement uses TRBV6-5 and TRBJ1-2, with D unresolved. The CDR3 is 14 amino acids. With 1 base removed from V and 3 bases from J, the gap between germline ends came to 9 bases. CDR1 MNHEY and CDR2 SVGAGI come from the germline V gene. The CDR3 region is CASSYFPPDYGYTF. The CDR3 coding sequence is TGTGCCAGCAGTTACTTTCCCCCGGACTATGGCTACACCTTC.

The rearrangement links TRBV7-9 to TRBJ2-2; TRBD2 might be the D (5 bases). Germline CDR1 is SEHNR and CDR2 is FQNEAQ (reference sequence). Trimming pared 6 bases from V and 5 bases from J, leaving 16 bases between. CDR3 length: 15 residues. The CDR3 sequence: CASSLPGIPTGELFF. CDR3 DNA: TGTGCCAGCAGTTTACCGGGGATCCCGACCGGGGAGCTGTTTTTT.

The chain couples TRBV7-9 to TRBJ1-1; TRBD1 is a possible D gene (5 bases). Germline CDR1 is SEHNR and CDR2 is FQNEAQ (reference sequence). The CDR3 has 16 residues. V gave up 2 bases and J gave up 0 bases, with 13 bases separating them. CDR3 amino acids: CASSLLRTSMNTEAFF. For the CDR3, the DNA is TGTGCCAGCAGCTTACTCCGGACAAGCATGAACACTGAAGCTTTCTTT.

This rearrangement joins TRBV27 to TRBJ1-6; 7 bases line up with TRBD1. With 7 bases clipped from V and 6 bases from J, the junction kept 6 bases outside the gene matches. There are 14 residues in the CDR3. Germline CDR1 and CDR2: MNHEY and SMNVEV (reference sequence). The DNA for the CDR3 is TGTGCCAGCACTATAGGACAGGCTAATTCACCCCTCCACTTT. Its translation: CASTIGQANSPLHF.

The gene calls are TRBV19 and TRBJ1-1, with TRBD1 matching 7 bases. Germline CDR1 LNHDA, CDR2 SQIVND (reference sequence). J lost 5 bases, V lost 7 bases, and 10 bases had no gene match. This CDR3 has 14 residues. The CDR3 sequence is CASTLRGQTTEAFF. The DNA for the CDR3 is TGTGCCAGTACCCTCCGGGGACAGACAACTGAAGCTTTCTTT.

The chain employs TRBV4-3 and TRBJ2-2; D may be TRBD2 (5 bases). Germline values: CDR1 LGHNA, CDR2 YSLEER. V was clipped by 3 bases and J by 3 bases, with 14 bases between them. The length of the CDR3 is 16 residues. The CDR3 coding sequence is TGCGCCAGCAGCCAGGATAGAGGACTCTACACCGGGGAGCTGTTTTTT. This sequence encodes CASSQDRGLYTGELFF.

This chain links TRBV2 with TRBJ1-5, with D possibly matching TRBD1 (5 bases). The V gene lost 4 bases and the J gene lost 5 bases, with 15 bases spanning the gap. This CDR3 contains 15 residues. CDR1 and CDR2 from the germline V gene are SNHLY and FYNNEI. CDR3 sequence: CASSVLGGGYQPQHF. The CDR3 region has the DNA TGTGCCAGCAGTGTCCTGGGGGGTGGATATCAGCCCCAGCATTTT. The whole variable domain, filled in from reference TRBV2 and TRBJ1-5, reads EPEVTQTPSHQVTQMGQEVILRCVPISNHLYFYWYRQILGQKVEFLVSFYNNEISEKSEIFDDQFSVERPDGSNFTLKIRSTKLEDSAMYFCASSVLGGGYQPQHFGDGTRLSIL.

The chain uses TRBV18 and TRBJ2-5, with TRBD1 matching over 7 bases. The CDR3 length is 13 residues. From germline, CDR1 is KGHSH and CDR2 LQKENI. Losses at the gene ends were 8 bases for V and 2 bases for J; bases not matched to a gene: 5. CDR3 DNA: TGTGCCAGCACCCGACAGGGACAAGAGACCCAGTACTTC. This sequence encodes CASTRQGQETQYF.